A selection of T cell receptor beta chains follows, all from one sample in a study of cytomegalovirus exposure and HLA in healthy donors. Clones were read by immunoSEQ multiplex PCR, and TCRdb kept only the in-frame ones, dropping some. The sample consists of around 300,000 clones, around 90% of them appearing once. Sequencing was performed on PBMCs. These TCRs come from a woman younger than 45 in good health and CMV-seropositive. Each CDR3 is given with its conserved first and last residue. D genes are given only for firm matches. Size values are once, few and many counts, or a class for expanded clones, and some rows have none.

v_call	d_call	j_call	clone_size	cdr3_nt	cdr3_aa
TRBV7-8	.	TRBJ2-6	.	TGTGCCAGCAGCTTCCAGCTCCTCTCTGGGGCCAACGTCCTGACTTTC	CASSFQLLSGANVLTF
TRBV10-3	.	TRBJ2-6	.	TGTGCCATCAGTCCTTCTGGGGCCAACGTCCTGACTTTC	CAISPSGANVLTF
TRBV6-1	.	TRBJ2-2	once	TGTGCCAGCAGTGAATCTGGGTTTCGAAACGGGGAGCTGTTTTTT	CASSESGFRNGELFF
TRBV28	.	TRBJ1-3	.	TGTGCCAGCAGTCCTCCGGGACGCAGCTCTGGAAACACCATATATTTT	CASSPPGRSSGNTIYF
TRBV7-3	.	TRBJ2-7	once	TGTGCCAGCAGCTTAACAGGTTTTGCGGTTATGTCCGGCTACGAGCAGTACTTC	CASSLTGFAVMSGYEQYF
TRBV19	.	TRBJ1-1	.	TGTGCCAGTATGGCTAGGGGAGCGCCCCTGAACACTGAAGCTTTCTTT	CASMARGAPLNTEAFF
TRBV5-1	.	TRBJ2-7	.	TGCGCCACCTCCTGGACACGAGGCTACGAGCAGTACTTC	CATSWTRGYEQYF
TRBV7-3	TRBD1	TRBJ2-1	.	TGTGCCAGCAGCTCCCCAACCTGGACAGGCCGCAAGGGGAATGAGCAGTTCTTC	CASSSPTWTGRKGNEQFF
TRBV27	.	TRBJ2-7	.	TGTGCCAGCAGCCGGGCTTTCGGGGGCTTCTCCGAGCAGTACTTC	CASSRAFGGFSEQYF
TRBV6-1	.	TRBJ1-2	.	TGTGCCAGCAGTGATTCGCTGACAGGAAGCTATGGCTACACCTTC	CASSDSLTGSYGYTF
TRBV6-5	.	TRBJ2-1	.	TGTGCCAGCAGTTACCTCACAGCCCCCTCCTACAATGAGCAGTTCTTC	CASSYLTAPSYNEQFF
TRBV29-1	.	TRBJ1-4	once	TGCAGCGTTGCCTTTAATGAAAAACTGTTTTTT	CSVAFNEKLFF
TRBV5-1	.	TRBJ1-1	few	TGCGCCAGCCGGCTTGTTTCCCCCCAGTGGGCAGGGACGACTGAAGCTTTCTTT	CASRLVSPQWAGTTEAFF
TRBV9	.	TRBJ2-7	.	TGTGCCAGCAGCGCGGGACACCAATACGAGCAGTACTTC	CASSAGHQYEQYF
TRBV19	TRBD1	TRBJ2-4	few	TGTGCCAGTAGTAGAGGGGGACAGGGAGGGAAAAACATTCAGTACTTC	CASSRGGQGGKNIQYF